The clone carrying this TCR beta chain was counted a single time. The record originates from a study of blood T cell repertoires in COVID-19. About the research overall: Nucleic acid was either cDNA or gDNA, and it came from T cells, B-cell-depleted T cells, or PBMCs.

Seattle-derived patients entered the study during active infection and were followed longitudinally. Per the study methods: Researchers report that nucleated cell counts were estimated from reference gene primer amplification. Clones were read by immunoSEQ multiplex PCR, and TCRdb kept only the in-frame ones, dropping some. V and J calls and clone size are copied from that table; D and trimming were computed from the DNA. The sample shows roughly 180,000 clones, roughly 76% of them seen only once. The clonotype was recovered from a woman aged 40 to 55 with COVID-19, enrolled during active disease. The specimen was peripheral blood.

The CDR3 nucleotides are TGTGCCAGTAGCAAACCGGGACTAGCGGGCGCCTACAATGAGCAGTTCTTC. This translates into CASSKPGLAGAYNEQFF. The chain links TRBV19 to TRBJ2-1, with 12 bases aligning to TRBD2. Germline lookup yields CDR1 LNHDA and CDR2 SQIVND (reference sequence). The V and J ends lost 6 bases and 2 bases, in that order; junction bases with no gene match: 8. The CDR3 runs to 17 residues.